Shown below are 8 T cell receptor beta chains from a single sample sequenced in a study of OX40 agonist ivuxolimab in advanced cancers. The table came from immunoSEQ multiplex PCR; TCRdb's copy has only in-frame clones and leaves some out. The repertoire holds tens of thousands of clones, with approximately 91% as singletons. Material: CD4+ or CD8+ T cells sorted from blood, obtained in a trial of the OX40 agonist ivuxolimab. These receptors all stem from an adult with an advanced solid tumor such as melanoma, head and neck, liver or kidney cancer.

In this sample, this clone turned up once. The J gene is TRBJ2-3, the V gene TRBV7-9; 13 bases line up with TRBD2. With 5 bases clipped from V and 3 bases from J, the junction kept 5 bases outside the gene matches. This CDR3 is built from 16 residues. Germline V gene data show CDR1 as SEHNR and CDR2 as FQNEAQ (reference sequence). CDR3 bases: TGTGCCAGCAGCCCCGAGACTAGCGGGAGGACAGATACGCAGTATTTT. Its protein product is CASSPETSGRTDTQYF.

J is TRBJ2-2 and V is TRBV6-5; no clear D gene. CDR3 length equals 13 residues. The V gene's germline CDR1 is MNHEY and CDR2 SVGAGI. V gave up 7 bases and J gave up 7 bases, with 13 bases separating them. Here the CDR3 DNA reads TGTGCCAGCACCCCCACTCAGCACGGGGAGCTGTTTTTT. Protein product: CASTPTQHGELFF.

The chain uses TRBV4-1 and TRBJ1-1; 8 nucleotides line up with TRBD1. The CDR3 covers 16 residues. The V gene's germline CDR1 is MGHRA and CDR2 YSYEKL. The junction had 10 bases not matched to a gene; V was cut back by 3 bases and J by 4 bases. CDR3 DNA sequence: TGCGCCAGCAGCCACTTACCAGGACAGGGCCTCACTGAAGCTTTCTTT. As protein: CASSHLPGQGLTEAFF.

This clone appeared a few times. The genes are TRBV6-5 and TRBJ1-1, with TRBD1 as a possible D gene (5 bases). The V and J ends lost 6 bases and 3 bases respectively, with 11 bases between them. Germline loops: CDR1 MNHEY, CDR2 SVGAGI. This CDR3 has 13 amino acids. This CDR3 is CASRLAGYTEAFF. The CDR3 DNA sequence: TGTGCCAGCAGGTTGGCAGGGTACACTGAAGCTTTCTTT.

The V and J genes are TRBV9 and TRBJ2-5, with D uncertain. Germline CDR1 SGDLS, CDR2 YYNGEE. Trimming removed 2 bases at V and 0 bases at J, with 8 bases between. CDR3 size: 14 residues. The CDR3 DNA is TGTGCCAGCAGCGTGAGTAGATACCAAGAGACCCAGTACTTC. This codes for CASSVSRYQETQYF. The variable domain in full, with the rest retrieved from reference TRBV9 and TRBJ2-5, is DSGVTQTPKHLITATGQRVTLRCSPRSGDLSVYWYQQSLDQGLQFLIQYYNGEERAKGNILERFSAQQFPDLHSELNLSSLELGDSALYFCASSVSRYQETQYFGPGTRLLVL.

This clone is a singleton in its sample. The J gene is TRBJ2-1, the V gene TRBV7-2; tentatively, D is TRBD2 (5 bases). V was clipped by 10 bases and J by 10 bases, with 14 bases between them. CDR1 is SGHTA and CDR2 is FQGNSA in the germline V gene. The CDR3 is 11 residues long. CDR3 in amino acids: CATRAGFEQFF. For the CDR3, the DNA is TGTGCCACGAGGGCGGGCTTCGAGCAGTTCTTC.

The chain employs TRBV6-1 and TRBJ2-3; D possibly corresponds to TRBD2 (6 bases). V was trimmed by 7 bases and J by 1 base, leaving 15 bases between them. Germline CDR1 MNHNS, CDR2 SASEGT. The CDR3 has 15 residues. The CDR3 sequence: CASKFTSFGTDTQYF. For the CDR3, the DNA is TGTGCCAGCAAGTTCACTAGCTTTGGCACAGATACGCAGTATTTT.

The V and J genes are TRBV13 and TRBJ2-5, with D tentatively TRBD2 (5 bases). Trimming shortened V by 5 bases and J by 2 bases, and 15 bases separated the two germline ends. Germline V gene data show CDR1 as PRHDT and CDR2 as FYEKMQ (reference sequence). The CDR3 runs 15 residues. The CDR3 region is CASSPPSGVQETQYF. The DNA of the CDR3 is TGTGCCAGCAGCCCCCCCTCCGGGGTGCAAGAGACCCAGTACTTC.